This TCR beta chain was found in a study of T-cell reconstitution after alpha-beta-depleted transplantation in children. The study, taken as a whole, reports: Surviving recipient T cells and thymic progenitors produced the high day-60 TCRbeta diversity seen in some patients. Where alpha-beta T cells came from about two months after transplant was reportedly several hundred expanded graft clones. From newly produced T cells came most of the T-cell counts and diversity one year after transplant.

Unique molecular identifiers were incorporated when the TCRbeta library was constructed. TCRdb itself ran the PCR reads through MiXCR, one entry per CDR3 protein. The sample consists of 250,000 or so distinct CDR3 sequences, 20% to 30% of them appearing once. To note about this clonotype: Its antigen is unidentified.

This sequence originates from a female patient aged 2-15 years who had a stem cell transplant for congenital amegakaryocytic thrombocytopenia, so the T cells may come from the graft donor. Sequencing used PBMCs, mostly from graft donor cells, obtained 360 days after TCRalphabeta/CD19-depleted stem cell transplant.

The CDR3 here is CASQVGVDEQFF. CDR3 bases: TGTGCCAGCCAAGTAGGTGTTGATGAGCAGTTCTTC. The chain is built from TRBV5-6 and TRBJ2-1, with no clear D. The germline V gene encodes CDR1 SGHDT and CDR2 YYEEEE. This CDR3 has 12 residues. V shed 7 bases and J shed 8 bases, with 13 bases lying between them.